Listed below are T cell receptor beta chains from one sample, sequenced in a study of blood T cell repertoires in COVID-19. Some clones are missing from TCRdb's copy, which holds only in-frame ones; the method was immunoSEQ multiplex PCR. The sample yields approximately 94,000 clones, 75% to 85% seen once. Sequenced: peripheral blood. The receptors were sampled from a man aged 55 to 70 with acute or convalescent COVID-19. The CDR3 runs from the conserved cysteine through the conserved F or W. A D gene is named only where the DNA matches it firmly. Size is omitted from some rows. Given values are once, few, many or a class for expanded clones.

d_call,clone_size,j_call,v_call,cdr3_nt,cdr3_aa
NA,NA,TRBJ1-2,TRBV6-4,TGTGCCAGCAGCGCCCGGAGTTCTAATAACTATGGCTACACCTTC,CASSARSSNNYGYTF
NA,few,TRBJ1-1,TRBV6-1,TGTGCCAGCAGTGAATCTGTATGGACACCGAACACTGAAGCTTTCTTT,CASSESVWTPNTEAFF
NA,NA,TRBJ1-2,TRBV11-2,TGTGCCAGCAGCTTGACACCAAACTATGGCTACACCTTC,CASSLTPNYGYTF
NA,NA,TRBJ2-2,TRBV7-2,TGTGCCAGCAGCGTATTAGGACAGCACAACACCGGGGAGCTGTTTTTT,CASSVLGQHNTGELFF
NA,NA,TRBJ2-3,TRBV2,TGTGCCAGCAATTTACAGGGTAGCACAGATACGCAGTATTTT,CASNLQGSTDTQYF
NA,NA,TRBJ1-2,TRBV28,TGTGCCAGCAGTTTAGGCTCGGCGGGACCATTCGGCTACACCTTC,CASSLGSAGPFGYTF
NA,NA,TRBJ1-1,TRBV6-5,TGTGCCAGCAGTTACTCTTACAGGGACACTGAAGCTTTCTTT,CASSYSYRDTEAFF
NA,NA,TRBJ1-6,TRBV2,TGTGCCAGCAGTGGGTGGGGCAGCTCCTATAATTCACCCCTCCACTTT,CASSGWGSSYNSPLHF
NA,NA,TRBJ1-6,TRBV14,TGTGCCAGCAGCCGGAACAGTCCCGATTCACCCCTCCACTTT,CASSRNSPDSPLHF
NA,NA,TRBJ1-1,TRBV6-6,TGTGCCAGCAGTCTAGACGCGGTTGGCACTGAAGCTTTCTTT,CASSLDAVGTEAFF
NA,NA,TRBJ1-6,TRBV28,TGTGCCAGCACCGTCGGAGGCTCACCCCTCCACTTT,CASTVGGSPLHF
NA,NA,TRBJ2-5,TRBV7-6,TGTGCCAGCAGCTTAGCTTTCTCGACAGACCCGAGGACCCAGTACTTC,CASSLAFSTDPRTQYF
TRBD2,few,TRBJ2-3,TRBV7-2,TGTGCCAGCAACCGCGGGGGGGGCACGGGCGGTACGCAGTATTTT,CASNRGGGTGGTQYF
TRBD1,NA,TRBJ1-1,TRBV19,TGTGCCAGTAGTAAAGACAGGGCTCCGAACACTGAAGCTTTCTTT,CASSKDRAPNTEAFF
NA,NA,TRBJ2-7,TRBV11-1,TGTGCCAGCAGCCGTTCCTACGAGCAGTACTTC,CASSRSYEQYF
NA,NA,TRBJ1-1,TRBV7-9,TGTGCCAGCAGCTTAATGGAGATGAACACTGAAGCTTTCTTT,CASSLMEMNTEAFF
TRBD1,NA,TRBJ2-2,TRBV5-8,TGTGCCAGCAGCCCAAGGACAGGGTTGACCGGGGAGCTGTTTTTT,CASSPRTGLTGELFF
TRBD1,once,TRBJ1-5,TRBV27,TGTGCCAGCAGTACTCTCCGGGACAGGGGTCAGCCCCAGCATTTT,CASSTLRDRGQPQHF
NA,NA,TRBJ1-4,TRBV6-5,TGTGCCAGCAGGACAGACGAGCATGAAAAACTGTTTTTT,CASRTDEHEKLFF
TRBD1,NA,TRBJ2-1,TRBV11-2,TGTGCCAGCACCAAAAACAGGGGGGCCTCCGGGGAGCAGTTCTTC,CASTKNRGASGEQFF
TRBD1,NA,TRBJ1-4,TRBV7-9,TGTGCCAGCAGCCTGGCCTTAGGGGGCATTAATGAAAAACTGTTTTTT,CASSLALGGINEKLFF
NA,NA,TRBJ1-2,TRBV20-1,TGCAGTGGAGGGCGCTATGGCTACACCTTC,CSGGRYGYTF
NA,NA,TRBJ2-2,TRBV2,TGTGCCAGCAGTGGCGTGGAGCCCCCCAGTGACGGGGAGCTGTTTTTT,CASSGVEPPSDGELFF
TRBD1,NA,TRBJ1-5,TRBV2,TGTGCCAGCAGGCGGACAGGTCTAAGCAATCAGCCCCAGCATTTT,CASRRTGLSNQPQHF
NA,NA,TRBJ1-3,TRBV7-8,TGTGCCAGCAGCTACCTGAGGGCGGGGAGGATCTCTGGAAACACCATATATTTT,CASSYLRAGRISGNTIYF
TRBD2,NA,TRBJ2-2,TRBV3-1/TRBV3-2,TGTGCCAGCAGCCAACGGGGGGATACCGGGGAGCTGTTTTTT,CASSQRGDTGELFF
NA,NA,TRBJ2-1,TRBV15,TGTGCCACCAGCAGAGATCTGGGCCGCAATGAGCAGTTCTTC,CATSRDLGRNEQFF
NA,NA,TRBJ2-3,TRBV7-8,TGTGCCAGCAGCTTAGTGTTAGAGGATACGCAGTATTTT,CASSLVLEDTQYF